This is a list of T cell receptor beta chains from one sample in a study of metastatic and nonmetastatic thyroid tumors. TCRdb re-called clones via MiXCR from the PCR reads. The top ten clones hold about 5% of a sample with 20,000 to 25,000 clones, approximately 20% of them seen once. Input material: blood. These receptors all come from a male donor with papillary thyroid cancer or a benign thyroid nodule (not recorded which). Some clones in this sample may be carry-over from other donors' samples. Both conserved end residues are part of each CDR3.

v_call	j_call	cdr3_aa
TRBV6-1	TRBJ1-1	CASNQGGGTEAFF
TRBV12-3/TRBV12-4	TRBJ1-1	CASSPTGNTEAFF
TRBV24-1	TRBJ2-7	CATSYPGQGDYEQYF
TRBV6-1	TRBJ1-5	CASSGSSRGYQPHHF
TRBV10-2	TRBJ2-7	CASPRTSGKNYEQYF
TRBV6-2/TRBV6-3	TRBJ2-7	CASSAGTSLYEQYF
TRBV7-8	TRBJ2-7	CASSLFSQGAIYEQYF
TRBV5-1	TRBJ2-5	CASTLQGPVSETQYF
TRBV19	TRBJ2-1	CATGQGAGNEQFF
TRBV6-1	TRBJ2-7	CASRNPNPSSGYEQYF
TRBV18	TRBJ2-1	CATSVGGGIGNEQFF
TRBV30	TRBJ1-1	CAWSGFGAGEGNTEAFF
TRBV6-1	TRBJ2-7	CASRKQPYEQYF
TRBV11-2	TRBJ2-1	CASRPPGLANNEQFF
TRBV4-1	TRBJ2-7	CASSQDSLGTGSYEQYF
TRBV20-1	TRBJ2-6	CSARDRGTGGLSGANVLTF
TRBV2	TRBJ1-5	CASSGGTGSGRVSNQPQHF
TRBV20-1	TRBJ1-1	CSARGLGGEMNTEAFF
TRBV9	TRBJ1-1	CASSAPPGWEAFF
TRBV19	TRBJ2-1	CASTGDEQFF
TRBV15	TRBJ1-5	CATSRSSANQPQHF
TRBV5-1	TRBJ2-1	CASSPTIGTGGHEQFF
TRBV6-2/TRBV6-3	TRBJ2-5	CARSRSRKGGETQYF
TRBV27	TRBJ2-1	CASTRSLAGVNEQFF
TRBV4-1	TRBJ2-2	CASSQDSLAGELFF
TRBV5-6	TRBJ1-1	CASSPVQMNTEAFF
TRBV2	TRBJ1-2	CASSEDRGRDYGYTF
TRBV5-6	TRBJ1-2	CVSSTDRGFEGYTF
TRBV10-3	TRBJ1-5	CASSWGTGDQPQHF
TRBV14	TRBJ2-2	CASSQRERGGELFF
TRBV6-2/TRBV6-3	TRBJ1-3	CASSYGGSAGNTIYF
TRBV12-3/TRBV12-4	TRBJ2-5	CASGEGGPSEGETQYF
TRBV9	TRBJ2-2	CASSDTGGRNTGELFF
TRBV12-3/TRBV12-4	TRBJ1-1	CASWMDQGVTEAFF
TRBV6-1	TRBJ1-5	CASSPLSQPQHF
TRBV28	TRBJ2-7	CARSLSGEGSYERYF
TRBV5-1	TRBJ2-7	CASSLAGSNYEQYF
TRBV28	TRBJ1-5	CASSPRTAPRNQPQHF
TRBV7-2	TRBJ1-2	CASSLGRTAYGYTF
TRBV11-2	TRBJ2-7	CASSLEQGLGYEQYF